Detailed here is one T cell receptor beta chain. This clone occurred a few times. Its antigen is not yet known. No much larger clone is present one base from it, and per-base qualities are unavailable. Library generation was performed with the immunoSEQ multiplex PCR assay. A mixture of 60 forward primers for TCR Vbeta segments and 13 reverse primers for TCR Jbeta segments was used in the multiplex PCR. Amplification of the CDR3 region of rearranged TCR beta genes was performed with a multiplex PCR assay on genomic DNA. On the Illumina HiSeq System, the amplified TCR beta libraries were sequenced as 87-base-pair reads. Regarding the original processing steps: In a later analysis, some 80 million unique TCR beta chains were counted across the roughly 700 repertoires, and roughly 11 million of these chains were shared by at least two donors. Raw reads were error-corrected and collapsed into unique sequences with a nearest-neighbor algorithm that merged closely related sequences to remove PCR and sequencing errors. Alignment of CDR3 sequences to IMGT reference sequences was used to assign V, D and J gene segments. For a sequence to be retained, a match of at least six nucleotides to both a V gene segment and a J gene segment was required. Rearrangements were classified as productive when the CDR3 lacked stop codons and remained in frame with V and J, and all other rearrangements were classified as non-productive. Following IMGT convention, CDR3 was defined as the stretch from the second conserved V-encoded cysteine up to the conserved J-encoded phenylalanine. Sequences without an unambiguous match to a single V gene segment were excluded from the earlier analysis of 450 to 650 of the donors. An earlier analysis of over 450 of the donors classified V segments as functional when productive rearrangements were above 56.7% and as segregating when the standard deviation between donors was above 5%. A statistical classification framework was developed to diagnose cytomegalovirus status using the catalog of TCR beta chain sequences. In a later analysis, TCR nucleotide sequences were compared against IMGT/GENE-DB human TR gene sequences so that V and J genes could be assigned. In a later analysis, CDR3 sequences and most-parsimonious VDJ recombination scenarios were assigned using the TCRdist pipeline. In a later analysis, each TCR beta chain was defined by its CDR3 amino acid sequence together with its V-gene family, and reads without a unique V-gene family were excluded. A later analysis removed 500 to 600 highly shared, low-generation-probability nucleotide sequences to deal with suspected cross-contamination and a sequencing artifact. In a later analysis, a clonal expansion index for each public chain was calculated from normalized within-repertoire ranks of inferred template counts. In a later analysis, generation probabilities were computed using a VDJ recombination model fitted to out-of-frame rearrangements, and the results were checked against IGoR. Hypergeometric tests were used in a later analysis to score TCR-TCR, TCR-HLA and TCR-CMV co-occurrence, with a repertoire-size bias correction applied to the TCR pairs. To estimate false discovery rates, a later analysis permuted the HLA or CMV assignments 20 times. In a later analysis, co-occurring TCRs were grouped with DBSCAN, and TCRdist sequence similarity was added when clustering was performed within HLA-allele-positive subsets. Repertoires with fewer than 30,000 or more than 120,000 public chains were left out of co-occurrence clustering, as were a handful of repertoires with anomalous nucleotide sharing. TCRdb holds this immuneACCESS table with in-frame rearrangements only. Some clones are missing; in checked studies, unresolved V genes explain under half, and the rest has no known cause. That table furnishes V, J and clone size, whereas the DNA furnished D and trimming. The sample table records over 65,000 clones; approximately 80% of these occur just once. Jointly, the top ten make up around 3.2% of the sample.

The sample originates from a study of cytomegalovirus exposure and HLA in healthy donors (dated by TCRdb to about 2017). Concerning the study at large: In an earlier analysis of roughly 500 of the donors, 250 to 350 Gb of sequence data and 120 million or so unique TCR beta sequences from about 179 million T cells were reported. About 320 gigabases of sequencing data and approximately 85 million unique TCR sequences were included in an early release covering roughly 600 HLA-typed donors. Among the roughly 400 genotyped donors, around 81% belonged to the genetic ancestry cluster associated with self-reported Caucasian donors. The study aimed to test whether signatures of past pathogen exposure could be identified by cataloging public T cell receptors. The study used immunosequencing to profile the T cell repertoires of approximately 650 subjects and linked those repertoires to cytomegalovirus serostatus. A separate validation cohort of roughly 120 different subjects was used in addition to the 666-subject first cohort. To predict cytomegalovirus infection status, the study combined high-throughput TCR immunosequencing, statistical association of individual TCRs with disease status, and machine learning. A later analysis re-examined previously published TCR beta repertoires from more than 650 donors and added high-resolution HLA genotyping to investigate patterns of TCR occurrence. Rather than drawing on any new phenotypic data, the later analysis identified candidate immune exposures from TCR beta sequences and the way those sequences occurred across donors. To decide whether each TCR beta V gene segment behaved as functional or pseudogenic, an earlier analysis of 587 of the donors relied on high-throughput TCR beta sequencing. Donor age, sex, ethnicity and CMV serostatus were compiled together with the repertoire data. A later genetic analysis took genome-wide SNP genotypes for about 65% of the 666 donors and used that subset as a discovery cohort. All discovery cohort repertoires had been generated using a single sequencing platform. Class I and class II HLA loci were covered by the typing at four-digit resolution. Typing coverage differed by locus: A, B, C, DRB1 and DQB1 were typed in about 629-640 donors, DQA1 in 522, DPA1 in 600 to 610, and DPB1 in approximately 450. Four to six DR-DQ haplotypes were handled as single units for association and clustering, since linkage in the cohort was strong. Among some 400 genotyped donors of the cohort, an average of 235,054 unique TCR beta nucleotide sequences were sequenced per donor, roughly 20% of them non-productive.

The cohort comprised some 730 healthy bone marrow donors. Cohort members were all nominally healthy when sampled, although unrecorded immune exposures were likely present. The donor tested CMV seronegative, placing the donor among the 350 to 400 seronegative members of the cohort. A peripheral blood sample was collected from each donor, and TCR beta sequencing was performed on peripheral blood mononuclear cells. The Qiagen DNeasy Blood Extraction Kit was used to extract genomic DNA from the blood cell samples. The CDR3 holds 15 amino acids from the cysteine to the phenylalanine. This entry keeps only the CDR3 DNA: 45 bases, framed from base 1. The germline V gene (reference sequence) supplies CDR1 MNHEY and CDR2 SMNVEV. A distance of 18 bases separates the germline ends of V and J, which lose 5 bases and 6 bases respectively. The investigation overall reported the following: Because the 87-base-pair reads could not distinguish some IMGT-functional V segments, including TRBV6-2 and TRBV6-3, those segments were excluded. Because counts were too low, about 18 rarely observed V segments, including chromosome 9 orphons, were left out of the earlier analysis of roughly 600 of the donors. At a false discovery rate of 0.05, a later analysis linked under 20,000 TCR beta sequences to specific HLA alleles. In vitro tests confirmed that a few of the cytomegalovirus-associated TCR beta chains recognize cytomegalovirus antigens. For the cohort, immune exposure information was limited to CMV serostatus. The authors suggested that the approach could potentially be generalized to other disease states and immunological phenotypes. A later genetic analysis associated a missense DCLRE1C variant with V-gene and J-gene trimming of TCR beta chains, and an independent cohort replicated the association. Because HLA typing was unavailable for some donors at each locus, only the typed subset was used in association tests. In an earlier analysis of over 550 of the donors, most TCR beta V segments were observed in productive rearrangements about 90% or about 30% of the time, broadly matching IMGT annotations. A further reported finding was that TCR beta sequences accurately predicted the HLA-A and HLA-B alleles for most subjects in the first cohort. Assigning TCR associations to individual alleles was difficult when HLA alleles, especially DR and DQ, strongly co-occurred. In a later analysis, most CMV-associated TCR beta chains were found to appear HLA-restricted, with HLA associations seemingly driven largely by CMV exposure. In both the original and validation cohorts, the classifier was reported to diagnose cytomegalovirus status with high specificity and sensitivity. In a later analysis, HLA-associated TCR beta chains were found to be more clonally expanded and to have lower generation probabilities than equally common non-associated chains. In a later analysis, the rate of TCR association differed among HLA loci, with DRB1 alleles having the most associated TCRs and HLA-C alleles having the fewest. The cohort was sequenced for TCR beta chains only, and without alpha or paired-chain data the features that could be detected were limited. The sequencing pipeline was judged likely to have produced a cluster of highly shared sequence variants as a technical artifact. A total of roughly 160 TCR beta chains were listed by the study as associated with cytomegalovirus. The presence/absence analyses assumed that sequencing depth was roughly uniform across donors, and that assumption may not be true. Correlated functional status among segregating V segments might be attributable to linkage disequilibrium, but an unknown experimental factor could not be ruled out. Most TCR sequences were observed very rarely across donors, whereas some public TCRs were present in many individuals. According to a later genetic analysis, donors in an Asian-associated ancestry cluster had fewer N-insertions in productive TCRs than the approximately 690-donor mean. A later analysis reported that several top co-occurrence clusters appeared linked to parvovirus B19, influenza, CMV and Epstein-Barr virus.

The chain was built from TRBV27 and TRBJ2-3; 6 matching bases give a weak D call of TRBD2. This clonotype was obtained from a man aged 50 or older in good health and CMV-seronegative. Source material: PBMCs. The CDR3 here reads CASSRDEGGGDTQYF. The nucleotides read TGTGCCAGCAGTCGGGACGAGGGAGGCGGGGATACGCAGTATTTT.